These 25 T cell receptor beta chains originate from one sample sequenced in a study of blood T cell repertoires in COVID-19. Only in-frame clones appear in the TCRdb table, and some are missing; sequencing was by immunoSEQ multiplex PCR. The sample carries about 270,000 clones, around nine tenths recorded once. Sequencing was performed on peripheral blood. The origin of the receptors is a woman aged 60 to 75 who had recovered from COVID-19.

This clone came up once. CDR3 bases: TGTGCCAGCAGTGAGACGGGGGGGCTTATTAACTATGGCTACACCTTC. This codes for CASSETGGLINYGYTF. The rearrangement uses TRBV2 and TRBJ1-2, with D tentatively TRBD1 (6 bases). Trimming took off 3 bases at V and 1 base at J, with 15 bases between the two ends. Germline V lookup: CDR1 SNHLY, CDR2 FYNNEI. The CDR3 has 16 amino acids.

The V and J genes are TRBV9 and TRBJ1-6, with a tentative D call TRBD1 (5 bases). Germline-derived CDR1 and CDR2 are SGDLS and YYNGEE. The ends were cut back, 0 bases at V and 1 base at J, with 11 bases in the middle. CDR3 length: 17 amino acids. DNA for the CDR3: TGTGCCAGCAGCGTAGCGGGGGACTTGTCCTATAATTCACCCCTCCACTTT. It specifies CASSVAGDLSYNSPLHF.

The chain joins TRBV5-4 to TRBJ2-3, with D tentatively TRBD1 (5 bases). Germline assignment: CDR1 SGHNT and CDR2 YYREEE (reference sequence). The CDR3 contains 16 residues. The V and J ends lost 4 bases and 8 bases respectively, with 23 bases between them. The chain's CDR3 is CASSSPGDRISGTQYF. The CDR3 DNA follows: TGTGCCAGCAGCAGCCCCGGAGACAGAATCTCAGGTACGCAGTATTTT.

The CDR3 reads CASTAQGTYEQYF. The CDR3 DNA follows: TGTGCCAGCACGGCGCAGGGAACCTACGAGCAGTACTTC. This rearrangement joins TRBV6-5 to TRBJ2-7, with a tentative D call TRBD1 (5 bases). The germline CDR1 and CDR2 sequences are MNHEY and SVGAGI. Trimming took 7 bases from V and 2 from J, leaving 12 bases between them. This CDR3 has 13 amino acids.

The chain couples TRBV6-1 to TRBJ2-7, with 7 bases identical to TRBD1. CDR1 and CDR2 from the germline V gene are MNHNS and SASEGT. V dropped 2 bases and J dropped 1; count of bases not matched to a gene: 8. CDR3 length: 16 amino acids. The CDR3 DNA reads as TGTGCCAGCAGTGAAAGGTCCCGGACAGGATCCTACGAGCAGTACTTC. Translating gives CASSERSRTGSYEQYF.

This rearrangement joins TRBV9 to TRBJ2-7, with 7 nucleotides matching TRBD1. V shed 3 bases and J 6 bases; nucleotides not matched to a gene: 12. Germline V gives CDR1 SGDLS, CDR2 YYNGEE. The CDR3 runs 15 residues. The CDR3 region is CASSAEGGRGFEQYF. CDR3 coding DNA: TGTGCCAGCAGCGCCGAGGGTGGCAGGGGGTTCGAGCAGTACTTC.

The chain couples TRBV28 to TRBJ2-1, with 12 bases that match TRBD2. The CDR3 is 17 residues long. CDR1 and CDR2 from the germline V gene are MDHEN and SYDVKM. The trim removed 5 bases at V and 3 bases at J, leaving 8 bases unmatched. The CDR3 DNA is TGTGCCAGCAGTACGACGACTAGCGGGGGCCTCTACAATGAGCAGTTCTTC. This gives the protein CASSTTTSGGLYNEQFF.

This chain connects TRBV11-2 to TRBJ1-5; TRBD1 aligns across 9 bases. The J segment lost 5 bases and the V segment lost 5 bases, leaving 7 bases of the junction unmatched. The CDR3 is made up of 15 amino acids. CDR1 is SGHAT and CDR2 is FQNNGV in the germline V gene. This CDR3 reads CASSQDRGYHQPQHF. CDR3 DNA sequence: TGTGCCAGCAGCCAAGACAGGGGGTACCATCAGCCCCAGCATTTT. Variable domain in full (rest from reference TRBV11-2 and TRBJ1-5): EAGVAQSPRYKIIEKRQSVAFWCNPISGHATLYWYQQILGQGPKLLIQFQNNGVVDDSQLPKDRFSAERLKGVDSTLKIQPAKLEDSAVYLCASSQDRGYHQPQHFGDGTRLSIL.

V and J are TRBV5-1 and TRBJ1-2; D is unclear. Trimming took off 4 bases at V and 6 bases at J, with 10 bases between the two ends. Germline V CDR1 and CDR2: SGHRS, YFSETQ. The CDR3 has 12 residues. The CDR3 here is CASSMLGDGYTF. The CDR3 coding sequence is TGCGCCAGCAGCATGCTCGGGGATGGCTACACCTTC.

V usage is TRBV9 and J usage is TRBJ2-3; the match to TRBD2 covers 7 bases. This CDR3 is 16 amino acids long. The germline V gene encodes CDR1 SGDLS and CDR2 YYNGEE. After removal of 4 bases from V and 5 bases from J, the junction contained 13 bases not matched to a gene. The CDR3: CASSPRASGWGDTQYF. For the CDR3, the DNA is TGTGCCAGCAGCCCCCGGGCTAGCGGTTGGGGAGATACGCAGTATTTT.

This chain links TRBV11-2 with TRBJ2-1; D possibly corresponds to TRBD2 (6 bases). The CDR3 spans 15 residues. V shed 5 bases and J shed 0 bases, with 11 bases lying between them. Germline V gives CDR1 SGHAT, CDR2 FQNNGV. The CDR3 bases are TGTGCCAGCAGCCCGACGGGGGTCTCCTACAATGAGCAGTTCTTC. Protein: CASSPTGVSYNEQFF.

The chain joins TRBV15 to TRBJ2-1, with 11 bases that match TRBD2. Trimming at V came to 0 bases and at J to 6 bases, leaving 4 bases not matched to a gene. The CDR3 contains 16 residues. Germline CDR1 is LNHNV and CDR2 is YYDKDF (reference sequence). CDR3 in DNA: TGTGCCACCAGCAGAGATCCTAGCGGGGGGTTCAATGAGCAGTTCTTC. Residues: CATSRDPSGGFNEQFF.

The chain couples TRBV28 to TRBJ1-6, with TRBD1 matching 8 bases. Per germline, CDR1 MDHEN and CDR2 SYDVKM. The V segment lost 9 bases and the J segment 8 bases; nucleotides outside the gene matches: 6. CDR3 length: 13 amino acids. The DNA of the CDR3 is TGTGCCAGTAAGACAGGGGATTATTCACCCCTCCACTTT. This sequence encodes CASKTGDYSPLHF.

The CDR3 loop is CASSFGGERVWGYTF. The CDR3 bases are TGTGCCAGCAGCTTCGGCGGGGAAAGGGTGTGGGGCTACACCTTC. This chain joins TRBV7-8 and TRBJ1-2; D unclear. The CDR3 is 15 residues long. The V end was cut by 3 bases, the J end by 8 bases, with 19 bases between. From germline, CDR1 is SGHVS and CDR2 FQNEAQ.

The chain recombines TRBV28 with TRBJ1-1, with TRBD1 matching over 7 bases. Looked up from germline, CDR1 is MDHEN and CDR2 is SYDVKM. The CDR3 runs 15 residues. Trimming removed 3 bases from V and 0 bases from J; junction bases left unmatched: 4. The CDR3 region has the DNA TGTGCCAGCAGTTTTATCGGGACAGTGAACACTGAAGCTTTCTTT. Protein sequence: CASSFIGTVNTEAFF.

As for this clone: A read error is possible here, since a much larger clone lies one base away. Other nucleotide sequences from this sample produce the same CDR3. The chain has TRBV6-2 or TRBV6-3 and TRBJ2-7; D uncertain. The CDR3 sequence is 11 residues long. V shed 4 bases and J shed 3 bases, with 4 bases lying between them. CDR1 is MNHEY, CDR2 SVGEGT, per germline. The CDR3 reads CASSSYYEQYF. CDR3 bases: TGTGCCAGCAGTTCCTACTACGAGCAGTACTTC.

The chain carries TRBV1 and TRBJ2-5; the table gives TRBD2 as D, unverified against the DNA. TRBV1 is a pseudogene segment. CDR3 length: 16 residues. CDR3 sequence: CTSSQVARAGGETQYF. DNA for the CDR3: TGCACCAGCAGCCAAGTCGCCCGGGCGGGGGGCGAGACCCAGTACTTC.

This sequence joins TRBV7-3 and TRBJ2-1; D possibly corresponds to TRBD2 (7 bases). Trimming took 2 bases from V and 4 from J, leaving 15 bases between them. Germline loops: CDR1 SGHTA, CDR2 FQGTGA. This CDR3 region has 16 residues. The DNA of the CDR3 is TGTGCCAGCAGCTTACCTAGGGGGGGACCTTACAATGAGCAGTTCTTC. Translated, it gives CASSLPRGGPYNEQFF.

CDR3 sequence: CASSRRGQDTDTQYF. CDR3 in DNA: TGCGCCAGCAGCCGCCGTGGCCAGGACACAGATACGCAGTATTTT. The chain couples TRBV5-1 to TRBJ2-3; D unclear. The CDR3 has 15 amino acids. Deletions cut 4 bases from V and 2 bases from J, with 14 bases between. Germline CDR1 SGHRS, CDR2 YFSETQ.

A few counts support this clone. V usage is TRBV4-1 and J usage is TRBJ2-1; TRBD1 might be the D (5 bases). Trimming shortened V by 0 bases and J by 2 bases, and 5 bases separated the two germline ends. This CDR3 spans 14 amino acids. Per germline, CDR1 MGHRA and CDR2 YSYEKL. The CDR3 coding sequence is TGCGCCAGCAGCCAAGAGACAGCCTACAATGAGCAGTTCTTC. This gives the protein CASSQETAYNEQFF.

The chain is built from TRBV5-1 and TRBJ2-1; D may be TRBD2 (6 bases). CDR1 is SGHRS, CDR2 YFSETQ, per germline. The CDR3 is 14 amino acids. The V gene lost 4 bases and the J gene lost 5 bases, with 13 bases spanning the gap. This chain's CDR3 is CASSRLAENNEQFF. The CDR3 nucleotides are TGCGCCAGCAGCAGGTTAGCGGAAAACAATGAGCAGTTCTTC. Drawing the rest from reference TRBV5-1 and TRBJ2-1, the complete variable domain is KAGVTQTPRYLIKTRGQQVTLSCSPISGHRSVSWYQQTPGQGLQFLFEYFSETQRNKGNFPGRFSGRQFSNSRSEMNVSTLELGDSALYLCASSRLAENNEQFFGPGTRLTVL.

The V gene is TRBV27, the J gene TRBJ2-3; tentatively, D is TRBD2 (6 bases). CDR1 and CDR2 from the germline V gene are MNHEY and SMNVEV (reference sequence). There are 16 residues in the CDR3. V was pared by 4 bases and J by 0 bases, with 14 bases between. The CDR3 protein is CASSYSGGTSTDTQYF. CDR3 nucleotide sequence: TGTGCCAGCAGTTACTCCGGGGGTACTAGCACAGATACGCAGTATTTT.

This clone occurred once. The chain joins TRBV4-3 to TRBJ2-1; 7 positions agree with TRBD2. The CDR3 is 17 amino acids. The trim removed 0 bases at V and 5 bases at J, leaving 10 bases unmatched. The V gene's germline CDR1 is LGHNA and CDR2 YSLEER. The CDR3 reads CASSQDWPAGTNNEQFF. The DNA of the CDR3 is TGCGCCAGCAGCCAAGATTGGCCAGCGGGGACGAACAATGAGCAGTTCTTC.

V gene TRBV19 combines with J gene TRBJ2-1, with TRBD2 matching over 11 bases. CDR3 length: 14 residues. Germline CDR1 is LNHDA and CDR2 is SQIVND (reference sequence). With 6 bases clipped from V and 6 bases from J, the junction kept 4 bases outside the gene matches. CDR3 nucleotide sequence: TGTGCCAGTAGCACTAGCGGGGGCCTCAATGAGCAGTTCTTC. This encodes CASSTSGGLNEQFF.

The chain uses TRBV5-6 and TRBJ2-7, with D possibly TRBD1 on 6 matching bases. CDR1 SGHDT and CDR2 YYEEEE come from the germline V gene. Deletions cut 1 base from V and 5 bases from J, with 10 bases between. CDR3 length equals 13 residues. In DNA, the CDR3 is TGTGCCAGCAGCTTGATCAGGGGAAACGAGCAGTACTTC. Its protein is CASSLIRGNEQYF.